This TCR beta chain was recorded in a study of early T cells in non-severe SARS-CoV-2 infection. In the study overall: Bulk RNA taken from unsorted whole blood was sequenced, leaving chains unpaired. Whole-study findings and limits: Sequences matched to VDJdb favored anti-spike CD8 responses, while private and CD4 specificities were missed.

Unique molecular identifiers tagged individual cDNA molecules. One entry per CDR3 protein results from TCRdb running MiXCR on the 5' RACE reads. The profile shows tens of thousands of distinct CDR3 sequences, around 6% of them singletons. Germline CDR1 is LNHDA and CDR2 is SQIVND (reference sequence). V lost 5 bases and J lost 1, with 2 bases in between. The CDR3 consists of 11 residues. As to this clonotype: The antigen remains unidentified.

Sequencing input: whole blood. The TCR comes from an adult who was a healthcare worker with PCR-confirmed SARS-CoV-2 infection or an uninfected control (not recorded which). V gene TRBV19 combines with J gene TRBJ1-2; D remains ambiguous. CDR3 in amino acids: CASSDNYGYTF. The CDR3, as DNA: TGTGCCAGTAGTGATAACTATGGCTACACCTTC. Supplemented by reference TRBV19 and TRBJ1-2, the full variable domain reads DGGITQSPKYLFRKEGQNVTLSCEQNLNHDAMYWYRQDPGQGLRLIYYSQIVNDFQKGDIAEGYSVSREKKESFPLTVTSAQKNPTAFYLCASSDNYGYTFGSGTRLTVV.